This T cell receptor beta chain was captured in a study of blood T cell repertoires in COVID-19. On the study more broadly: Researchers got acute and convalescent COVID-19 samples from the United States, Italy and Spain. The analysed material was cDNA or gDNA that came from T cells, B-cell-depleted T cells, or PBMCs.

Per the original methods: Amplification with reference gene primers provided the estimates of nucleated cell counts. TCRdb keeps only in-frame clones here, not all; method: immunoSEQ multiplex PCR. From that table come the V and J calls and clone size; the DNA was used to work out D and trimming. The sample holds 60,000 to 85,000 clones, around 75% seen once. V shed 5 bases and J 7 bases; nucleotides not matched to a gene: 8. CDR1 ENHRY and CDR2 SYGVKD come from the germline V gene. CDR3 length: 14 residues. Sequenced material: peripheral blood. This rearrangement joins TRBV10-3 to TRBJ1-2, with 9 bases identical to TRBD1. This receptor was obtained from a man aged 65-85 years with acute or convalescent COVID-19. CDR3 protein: CAISRDRAQGGYTF. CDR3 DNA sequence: TGTGCCATCAGTCGGGACAGGGCGCAGGGTGGCTACACCTTC.